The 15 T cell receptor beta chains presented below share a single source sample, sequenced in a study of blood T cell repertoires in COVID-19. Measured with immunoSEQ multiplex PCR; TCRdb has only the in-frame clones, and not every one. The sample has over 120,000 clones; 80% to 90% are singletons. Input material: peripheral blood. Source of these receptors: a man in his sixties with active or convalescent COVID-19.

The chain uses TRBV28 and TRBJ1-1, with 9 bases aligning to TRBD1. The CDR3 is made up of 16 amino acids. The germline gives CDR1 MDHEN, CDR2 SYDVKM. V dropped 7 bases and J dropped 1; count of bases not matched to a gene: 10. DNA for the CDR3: TGTGCCAGCATCCCCACCGGGACAGGGTGGAACACTGAAGCTTTCTTT. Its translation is CASIPTGTGWNTEAFF.

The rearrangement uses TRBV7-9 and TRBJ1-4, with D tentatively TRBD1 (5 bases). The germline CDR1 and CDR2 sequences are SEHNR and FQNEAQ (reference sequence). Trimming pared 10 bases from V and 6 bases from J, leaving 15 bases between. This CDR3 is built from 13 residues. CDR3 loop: CATADGHYEKLFF. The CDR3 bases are TGTGCCACCGCTGATGGACACTATGAAAAACTGTTTTTT.

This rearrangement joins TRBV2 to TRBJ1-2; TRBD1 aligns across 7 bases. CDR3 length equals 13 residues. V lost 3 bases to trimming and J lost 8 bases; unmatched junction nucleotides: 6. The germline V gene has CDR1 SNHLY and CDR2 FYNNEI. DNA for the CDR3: TGTGCCAGCAGTGAGGACAGGTTAGGAGGCTACACCTTC. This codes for CASSEDRLGGYTF. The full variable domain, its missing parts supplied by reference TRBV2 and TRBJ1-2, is EPEVTQTPSHQVTQMGQEVILRCVPISNHLYFYWYRQILGQKVEFLVSFYNNEISEKSEIFDDQFSVERPDGSNFTLKIRSTKLEDSAMYFCASSEDRLGGYTFGSGTRLTVV.

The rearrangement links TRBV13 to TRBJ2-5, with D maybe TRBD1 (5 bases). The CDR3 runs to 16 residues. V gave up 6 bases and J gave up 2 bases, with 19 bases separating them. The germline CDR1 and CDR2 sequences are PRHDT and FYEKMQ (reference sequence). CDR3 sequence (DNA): TGTGCCAGCAGATACCCAGGCGCGGACAATCAAGAGACCCAGTACTTC. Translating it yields CASRYPGADNQETQYF.

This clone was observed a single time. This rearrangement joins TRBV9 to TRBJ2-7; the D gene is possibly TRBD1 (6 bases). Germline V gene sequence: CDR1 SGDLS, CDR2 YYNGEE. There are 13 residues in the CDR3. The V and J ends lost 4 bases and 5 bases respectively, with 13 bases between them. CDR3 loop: CASSWDGTHEQYF. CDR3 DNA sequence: TGTGCCAGCAGCTGGGACGGGACACACGAGCAGTACTTC.

CDR3 residues: CAWTPGLDQPQHF. In DNA, the CDR3 is TGTGCCTGGACCCCCGGGTTGGATCAGCCCCAGCATTTT. This chain links TRBV30 with TRBJ1-5; D uncertain. Germline V CDR1 and CDR2: GTSNPN, SVGIG (reference sequence). Trimming took 4 bases from V and 5 from J, leaving 12 bases between them. This CDR3 has 13 residues.

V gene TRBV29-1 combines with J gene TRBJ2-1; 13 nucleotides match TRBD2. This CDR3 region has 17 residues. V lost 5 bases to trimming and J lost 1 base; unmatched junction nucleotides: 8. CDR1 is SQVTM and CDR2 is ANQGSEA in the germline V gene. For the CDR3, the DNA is TGCAGCGTTCGCGTACTAGCGGGAGGGGGATCCTACAATGAGCAGTTCTTC. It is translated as CSVRVLAGGGSYNEQFF.

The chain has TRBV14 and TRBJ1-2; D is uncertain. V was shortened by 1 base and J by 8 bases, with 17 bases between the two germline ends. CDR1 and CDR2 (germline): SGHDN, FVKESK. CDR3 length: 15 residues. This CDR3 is CASSQGGVRSYGYTF. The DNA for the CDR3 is TGTGCCAGCAGCCAAGGCGGGGTACGGTCTTACGGCTACACCTTC.

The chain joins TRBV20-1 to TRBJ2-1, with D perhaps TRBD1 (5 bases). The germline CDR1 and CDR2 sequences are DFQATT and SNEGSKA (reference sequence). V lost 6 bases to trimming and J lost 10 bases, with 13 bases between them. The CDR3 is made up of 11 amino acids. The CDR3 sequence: CSATQAREQFF. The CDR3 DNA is TGCAGTGCAACACAGGCCCGAGAGCAGTTCTTC.

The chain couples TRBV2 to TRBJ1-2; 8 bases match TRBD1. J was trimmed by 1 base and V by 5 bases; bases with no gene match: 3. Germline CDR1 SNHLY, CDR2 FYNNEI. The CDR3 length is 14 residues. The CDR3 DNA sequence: TGTGCCAGCAGTAGACAGGGGAATAACTATGGCTACACCTTC. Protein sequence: CASSRQGNNYGYTF.

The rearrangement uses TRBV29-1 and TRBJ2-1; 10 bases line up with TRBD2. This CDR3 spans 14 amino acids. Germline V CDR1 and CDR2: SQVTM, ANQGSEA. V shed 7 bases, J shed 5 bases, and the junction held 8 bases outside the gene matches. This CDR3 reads CSGTLAGSHNEQFF. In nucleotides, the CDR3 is TGCAGCGGAACACTAGCGGGAAGCCACAATGAGCAGTTCTTC.

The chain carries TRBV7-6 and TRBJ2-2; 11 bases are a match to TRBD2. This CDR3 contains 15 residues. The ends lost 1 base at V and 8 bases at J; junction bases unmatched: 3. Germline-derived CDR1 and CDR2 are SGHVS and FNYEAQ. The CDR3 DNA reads TGTGCCAGCAGCTTAGAAACTAGCGGGAGTGGGGAGCTGTTTTTT. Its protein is CASSLETSGSGELFF.

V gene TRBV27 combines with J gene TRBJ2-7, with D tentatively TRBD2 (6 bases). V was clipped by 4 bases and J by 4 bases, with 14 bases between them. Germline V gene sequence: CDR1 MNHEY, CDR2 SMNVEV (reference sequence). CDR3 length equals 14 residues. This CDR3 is CASSYIAVRYEQYF. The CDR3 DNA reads TGTGCCAGCAGTTATATAGCGGTACGGTACGAGCAGTACTTC.

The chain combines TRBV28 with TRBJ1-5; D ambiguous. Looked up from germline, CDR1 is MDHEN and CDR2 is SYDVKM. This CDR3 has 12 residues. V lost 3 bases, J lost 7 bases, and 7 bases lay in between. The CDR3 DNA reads TGTGCCAGCAGTTTTGAGATGCAGCCCCAGCATTTT. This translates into CASSFEMQPQHF.

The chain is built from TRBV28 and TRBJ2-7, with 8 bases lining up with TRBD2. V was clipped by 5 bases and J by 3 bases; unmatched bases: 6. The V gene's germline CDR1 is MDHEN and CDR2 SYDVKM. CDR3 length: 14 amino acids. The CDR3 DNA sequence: TGTGCCAGCAGTCTGCCAGCGGGAGTCTACGAGCAGTACTTC. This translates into CASSLPAGVYEQYF.